What follows are 4 T cell receptor beta chains derived from one specimen sequenced in a study of blood T cell repertoires in COVID-19. Some clones are missing from TCRdb's copy, which holds only in-frame ones; the method was immunoSEQ multiplex PCR. The sample includes about 260,000 clones, about 87% of them seen just once. Specimen: peripheral blood. The receptors were sampled from a woman between 55 and 75 years old with COVID-19, enrolled during active disease.

This chain connects TRBV15 to TRBJ2-7; 10 nucleotides line up with TRBD2. V was pared by 5 bases and J by 6 bases, with 4 bases of the junction left unmatched. The CDR3 loop spans 13 amino acids. The germline CDR1 and CDR2 sequences are LNHNV and YYDKDF (reference sequence). The CDR3 here is CATSDRLAGEQYF. Here the CDR3 DNA reads TGTGCCACCAGCGACCGACTAGCGGGCGAGCAGTACTTC.

The chain carries TRBV11-3 and TRBJ2-7; D may be TRBD2 (5 bases). The germline V and J ends were trimmed by 1 base and 6 bases, with 10 bases remaining between them. There are 13 residues in the CDR3. From germline, CDR1 is SGHNT and CDR2 YENEEA. CDR3 sequence: CASSLGGMGEQYF. DNA for the CDR3: TGTGCCAGCAGCTTAGGAGGGATGGGCGAGCAGTACTTC.

This sequence joins TRBV5-1 and TRBJ2-3; 8 bases align to TRBD2. After removal of 0 bases from V and 2 bases from J, the junction contained 2 bases not matched to a gene. The V gene's germline CDR1 is SGHRS and CDR2 YFSETQ. The CDR3 is 15 amino acids. CDR3 in amino acids: CASSLDGRATDTQYF. CDR3 nucleotides: TGCGCCAGCAGCTTGGACGGGAGGGCCACAGATACGCAGTATTTT.

This chain joins TRBV7-9 and TRBJ2-1; 11 positions match TRBD1. Trimming cost V 11 bases and J 3 bases; bases outside gene matches: 9. Germline V gene lookup returns CDR1 SEHNR and CDR2 FQNEAQ (reference sequence). This CDR3 spans 15 amino acids. CDR3 nucleotides: TGTGCCGCGGCCCATGGGACAGGGGGCTACAATGAGCAGTTCTTC. Translated, it gives CAAAHGTGGYNEQFF.